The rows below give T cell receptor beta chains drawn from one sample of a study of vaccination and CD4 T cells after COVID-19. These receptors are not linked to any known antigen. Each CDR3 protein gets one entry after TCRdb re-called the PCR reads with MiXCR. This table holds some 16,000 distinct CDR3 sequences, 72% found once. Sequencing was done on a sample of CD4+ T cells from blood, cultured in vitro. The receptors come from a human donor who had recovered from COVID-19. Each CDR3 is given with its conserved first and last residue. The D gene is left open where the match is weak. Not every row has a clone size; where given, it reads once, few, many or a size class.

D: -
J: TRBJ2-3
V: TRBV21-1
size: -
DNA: TGTGCCAGTACAGGGTCGAGCACAGATACGCAGTATTTT
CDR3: CASTGSSTDTQYF

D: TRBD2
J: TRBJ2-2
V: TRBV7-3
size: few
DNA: TGTGCCAGCAGCCCCAGGACTAGCGGGAGGACCGGGGAGCTGTTTTTT
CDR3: CASSPRTSGRTGELFF

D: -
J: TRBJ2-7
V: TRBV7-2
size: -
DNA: TGTGCCAGCAGGTTTGGGCCGGGGGCCTACGAGCAGTACTTC
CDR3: CASRFGPGAYEQYF

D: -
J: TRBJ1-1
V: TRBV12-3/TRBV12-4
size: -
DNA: TGTGCCAGCAGTTTCCATACTGAAGCTTTCTTT
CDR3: CASSFHTEAFF

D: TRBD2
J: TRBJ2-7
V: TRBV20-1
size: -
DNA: TGCAGTGCTAGAGGACTAGCGGGAGTCAGAACAAAAAACGAGCAGTACTTC
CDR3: CSARGLAGVRTKNEQYF

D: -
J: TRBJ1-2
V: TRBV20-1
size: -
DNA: TGCAGTGACCTGATGGGGGGCTATGGCTACACCTTC
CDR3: CSDLMGGYGYTF

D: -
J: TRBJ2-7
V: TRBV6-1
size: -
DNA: TGTGCCAGCAGTGAAAACAGGGACGAGCAGTACTTC
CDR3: CASSENRDEQYF

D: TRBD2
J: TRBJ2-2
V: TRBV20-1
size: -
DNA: TGCAGTGCTAGTAGCCATGGACTAGCGACGAACACCGGGGAGCTGTTTTTT
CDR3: CSASSHGLATNTGELFF

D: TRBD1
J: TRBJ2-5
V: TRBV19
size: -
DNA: TGTGCCAGTAGGGCAGGGGGTGGTGAGACCCAGTACTTC
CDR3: CASRAGGGETQYF

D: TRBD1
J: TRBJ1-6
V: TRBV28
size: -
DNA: TGTGCCAGCATCTCGTCAGGACAGGGGGGAGTTTCACCCCTCCACTTT
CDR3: CASISSGQGGVSPLHF

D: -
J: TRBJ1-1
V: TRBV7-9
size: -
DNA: TGTGCCAGCTGGATTCTCGGGAACACTGAAGCTTTCTTT
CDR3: CASWILGNTEAFF

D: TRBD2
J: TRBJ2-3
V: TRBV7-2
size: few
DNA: TGTGCCAGCAGCCCTCGCCTACTAGCGGTGAGACGCACAGATACGCAGTATTTT
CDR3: CASSPRLLAVRRTDTQYF